The sequence of this TCR beta chain was determined in a study of Ad26.COV2.S vaccination and SARS-CoV-2 variants. Clones were sequenced by immunoSEQ multiplex PCR, and TCRdb holds only the in-frame ones, with some missing. The data show over 400,000 clones, approximately 90% seen once. Treatment here: 19 received Ad26.COV2.S at low or high dose, single or two shots; 5 received placebo; per-sample allocation not given. At day 63 after the first vaccine or placebo injection, samples were drawn. About this clone: Compared with germline, one end of the junction differs, possibly owing to a read error.

Looked up from germline, CDR1 is MGHRA and CDR2 is YSYEKL. The CDR3 totals 13 residues. This specimen consisted of peripheral blood, obtained in a trial of Ad26.COV2.S vaccine versus placebo. The chain links TRBV4-1 to TRBJ1-3; 7 bases are shared with TRBD1. The clonotype comes from a person between 18 and 65 years old who received the Ad26.COV2.S COVID-19 vaccine or a placebo. The CDR3 loop reads CASSQIDGQDLGF. The CDR3 bases are TGCGCCAGCAGCCAAATCGACGGACAGGATCTTGGATTT.